The entry that follows covers one TCR beta chain sequence. The source of the sample is a study of blood T cell repertoires in COVID-19. This CDR3 is 16 amino acids long. Trimming cost V 1 base and J 2 bases, with 12 bases left between them. Germline V lookup: CDR1 SNHLY, CDR2 FYNNEI. In the source study's methods: Researchers report that nucleated cell counts were estimated from reference gene primer amplification. The method was immunoSEQ multiplex PCR; TCRdb's version includes in-frame clones alone and lacks a portion of them. The V and J calls and clone size were taken over from that table, and D and trimming were inferred from the DNA. The table records 70,000 to 90,000 clones, around 90% of them present only once.

Sequencing input: peripheral blood. The chain combines TRBV2 with TRBJ2-1; D may be TRBD1 (6 bases). The TCR originated in a man aged 45-60 years with acute or convalescent COVID-19. The CDR3: CASSEDRGLTYNEQFF. CDR3 nucleotide sequence: TGTGCCAGCAGTGAAGATAGGGGGTTGACCTACAATGAGCAGTTCTTC.